Only a few counts were recorded for the clone carrying this T cell receptor (beta chain). Its antigen is as yet unknown. This record belongs to a study of vaccination and CD4 T cells after COVID-19. Oncomine TCR Beta short-read sequencing was applied to DNA from cultured CD4+ T cells. One entry per CDR3 protein results from TCRdb running MiXCR on the PCR reads. The sample holds around 20,000 distinct CDR3 sequences, approximately 61% seen once. The treatment denotes: approximately nine-day PBMC culture with coronavirus spike peptide pools or control peptides (ViraFEST assay). It was with roughly 10 IU/ml IL-2 and 9 to 10 ug/ml peptide pools that 1.8 million or so PBMCs per well were cultured. Trimming pared 5 bases from V and 4 bases from J, leaving 14 bases between. Germline V gene sequence: CDR1 LNHDA, CDR2 SQIVND (reference sequence). The CDR3 is made up of 14 amino acids.

The sequence came from a human donor who had recovered from COVID-19. The V gene is TRBV19, the J gene TRBJ1-2; D remains unclear. Source: CD4+ T cells from blood, cultured in vitro, taken after SARS-CoV-2 vaccination. CDR3 in amino acids: CASSSRSVSYGYTF. The DNA of the CDR3 is TGTGCCAGTAGTTCCAGGTCAGTGTCCTATGGCTACACCTTC.